The clone carrying this T cell receptor (beta chain) has a count of ten or more. The source of the sample is a study of human T cells and chemical hapten exposure. Looked up from germline, CDR1 is SEHNR and CDR2 is FQNEAQ (reference sequence). CDR3 length equals 15 residues. The V gene lost 1 base and the J gene lost 4 bases, with 13 bases spanning the gap. TCRdb reprocessed the RACE reads with MiXCR, giving one entry per CDR3 protein. Found here are around 69,000 distinct CDR3 sequences, 9.8% of them singletons; the top ten hold approximately 3%. Time point meaning: patch test 1, 2 weeks after DPC sensitization. The treatment: therapeutic diphenylcyclopropenone sensitization with weekly scalp DPC.

The sequence derives from a woman between 35 and 50 years old with alopecia areata. Some clones in this sample may be carry-over from other donors' samples. The material sequenced was whole blood, taken in connection with sensitization to the hapten diphenylcyclopropenone (DPC). The chain is built from TRBV7-9 and TRBJ1-1; D might be TRBD1 (6 bases). CDR3 in DNA: TGTGCCAGCAGCTTAGGGGTGGGGGCCGGCACTGAAGCTTTCTTT. This sequence encodes CASSLGVGAGTEAFF.